The entry that follows covers one T cell receptor (beta chain) sequence. Its specificity is not known. Germline CDR1 is LGHNA and CDR2 is YSLEER. The CDR3 length is 14 residues. TCR beta libraries carry UMIs added by 5'RACE template switching. TCRdb reprocessed the 5' RACE reads, with one entry per CDR3 protein and no DNA. This sample's table reports 440,000 or so distinct CDR3 sequences. The sample comes from a study of T cells expressing NK-cell markers. On the study more broadly: Cells sorted as CD3+CD56+NKG2C+, CD3+CD56+NKG2C- and CD3+CD56-NKG2C+ T cells supplied the TCR beta repertoires. Overall study results and limits: The dominant NKG2C+ clonotypes represented roughly 1.0-7.5% of CD8+ T cells in several donors.

This TCR was recovered from a woman between 18 and 70 years old in good health. Input material: blood T cells: a sorted CD56 or NKG2C T cell subset, CD4+ or CD8+ T cells, or bulk PBMC T cells (not recorded which). The chain joins TRBV4-3 to TRBJ2-1. The CDR3 sequence is CASSQDLWLDEQFF.